These 21 T cell receptor beta chains originate from one sample sequenced in a study of patients and donors after allogeneic stem cell transplantation. TCRdb redid the calling of the RT-PCR reads with MiXCR, one entry per CDR3 protein. The repertoire holds about 200,000 distinct CDR3 sequences, with about 37% as singletons. Sequenced input: blood, either unsorted or a sorted T cell fraction (not recorded which). Receptor source: a human donor who was either an allogeneic HSCT recipient or a stem cell or donor lymphocyte infusion donor (not recorded which). It is not recorded whose cells these are; they may come from a transplant donor.

This clonotype was picked up a small number of times. The CDR3 sequence: CASSLAGRGNTIYF. The CDR3 nucleotides are TGCGCCAGCAGCTTGGCAGGAAGGGGAAACACCATATATTTT. The gene calls are TRBV5-1 and TRBJ1-3, with no clear D. Germline CDR1 SGHRS, CDR2 YFSETQ. V dropped 0 bases and J dropped 4 bases, with 8 bases sitting between them. The CDR3 runs 14 residues.

This clonotype has a count of ten or more. This rearrangement joins TRBV7-9 to TRBJ2-4; D is possibly TRBD1 (5 bases). CDR1 SEHNR and CDR2 FQNEAQ come from the germline V gene (reference sequence). This CDR3 comprises 17 residues. The V and J ends lost 6 bases and 8 bases respectively, with 26 bases between them. CDR3 nucleotides: TGTGCCAGCAGTCTAGGGTCGAGGACACTAACCTTGGACATTCAGTACTTC. Its translation is CASSLGSRTLTLDIQYF. The whole variable domain, remainder taken from reference TRBV7-9 and TRBJ2-4, is DTGVSQNPRHKITKRGQNVTFRCDPISEHNRLYWYRQTLGQGPEFLTYFQNEAQLEKSRLLSDRFSAERPKGSFSTLEIQRTEQGDSAMYLCASSLGSRTLTLDIQYFGAGTRLSVL.

This clonotype was counted only a few times. J is TRBJ1-1 and V is TRBV28; 11 positions agree with TRBD1. This CDR3 has 16 amino acids. Germline values: CDR1 MDHEN, CDR2 SYDVKM. The V segment lost 6 bases and the J segment 4 bases; nucleotides outside the gene matches: 10. The CDR3 region is CASRPRDRGWGTEAFF. As DNA, the CDR3 is TGTGCCAGCAGACCCCGGGACAGGGGGTGGGGCACTGAAGCTTTCTTT.

The gene calls are TRBV12-3 or TRBV12-4 and TRBJ1-2, with 8 bases matching TRBD1. V shed 4 bases and J 5 bases; nucleotides not matched to a gene: 3. This CDR3 is built from 13 residues. CDR3 DNA: TGTGCCAGCAGTTCGGGACAGGCTTATGGCTACACCTTC. Translating gives CASSSGQAYGYTF.

The rearrangement links TRBV28 to TRBJ1-5; D is uncertain. Deletions cut 4 bases from V and 2 bases from J, with 9 bases between. CDR1 is MDHEN, CDR2 SYDVKM, per germline. CDR3 size: 14 residues. The chain's CDR3 is CASSSGVGNQPQHF. The CDR3 region has the DNA TGTGCCAGCAGTTCGGGAGTAGGCAATCAGCCCCAGCATTTT.

This chain joins TRBV20-1 and TRBJ1-3, with D perhaps matching TRBD1 (5 bases). The length of the CDR3 is 17 residues. The germline V gene has CDR1 DFQATT and CDR2 SNEGSKA (reference sequence). Between the trimmed V and J ends, which lost 0 bases and 0 bases, there was a span of 15 bases. The CDR3 protein is CSARDPSWGNSGNTIYF. Written as DNA, the CDR3 is TGCAGTGCTAGAGATCCATCGTGGGGCAACTCTGGAAACACCATATATTTT.

The CDR3 spells CASSQEVRGEYTF. In DNA, the CDR3 is TGCGCCAGCAGCCAAGAAGTTAGGGGGGAGTACACCTTC. The chain combines TRBV4-1 with TRBJ1-2; tentatively, D is TRBD1 (6 bases). V was clipped by 0 bases and J by 11 bases, with 13 bases between them. The CDR3 sequence is 13 residues long. Germline assignment: CDR1 MGHRA and CDR2 YSYEKL.

The chain employs TRBV10-3 and TRBJ1-2; 8 bases match TRBD1. This CDR3 contains 16 residues. Germline loops: CDR1 ENHRY, CDR2 SYGVKD. Trimming at V came to 0 bases and at J to 5 bases, leaving 8 bases not matched to a gene. The CDR3 region is CAISESDREYGYGYTF. The CDR3 DNA reads as TGTGCCATCAGTGAGTCGGACAGGGAATATGGGTATGGCTACACCTTC.

Only a few counts were recorded for this clonotype. The gene calls are TRBV21-1 and TRBJ1-1; no DNA check was done on the table's D call, TRBD1. TRBV21-1 is shown as a pseudogene. The CDR3 runs to 15 residues. The CDR3, as DNA: TGTGCCAGCTTCTGGGACAGGGGAGAATGCACTGAAGCTTTCTTT. This gives the protein CASFWDRGECTEAFF.

This chain connects TRBV7-3 to TRBJ2-3; weak D call: TRBD2 (6 bases). Trimming left V 5 bases short and J 4 bases short, with 16 bases between. Germline CDR1 reads SGHTA; CDR2 reads FQGTGA. CDR3 length: 15 residues. Here the CDR3 reads CASSPKAGRSDTQYF. CDR3 sequence (DNA): TGTGCCAGCAGCCCTAAAGCTGGGAGGTCAGATACGCAGTATTTT.

The chain recombines TRBV20-1 with TRBJ1-1; D gene ambiguous. Germline-derived CDR1 and CDR2 are DFQATT and SNEGSKA (reference sequence). The CDR3 loop spans 10 amino acids. Deletions cut 1 base from V and 6 bases from J, with 3 bases between. Here the CDR3 reads CSARGSEAFF. The CDR3 DNA reads TGCAGTGCTAGAGGGTCTGAAGCTTTCTTT.

The rearrangement joins TRBV12-3 or TRBV12-4 to TRBJ1-1; D unclear. The CDR3 is 14 amino acids. V was cut by 3 bases and J by 2 bases, with 10 bases left in between. The CDR3 DNA is TGTGCCAGCAGTTTTTTGTCAGCCAACACTGAAGCTTTCTTT. Translation: CASSFLSANTEAFF.

V and J are TRBV24-1 and TRBJ1-1; TRBD1 is a possible D gene (5 bases). Germline V gene sequence: CDR1 KGHDR, CDR2 SFDVKD. The length of the CDR3 is 12 residues. The germline V and J ends were trimmed by 4 bases and 6 bases, with 8 bases remaining between them. The CDR3 sequence: CATSEQGPEAFF. CDR3 nucleotide sequence: TGTGCCACCAGTGAGCAGGGCCCTGAAGCTTTCTTT.

This chain connects TRBV28 to TRBJ1-4; possibly TRBD1 for D (6 bases). Germline values: CDR1 MDHEN, CDR2 SYDVKM. The CDR3 runs to 15 residues. V dropped 3 bases and J dropped 5 bases, with 13 bases sitting between them. The CDR3 here is CASSFFQGKNEKLFF. In nucleotides, the CDR3 is TGTGCCAGCAGTTTTTTCCAGGGGAAGAATGAAAAACTGTTTTTT.

V usage is TRBV5-1 and J usage is TRBJ1-1; 9 bases are a match to TRBD1. This CDR3 is 17 amino acids long. Unmatched junction bases numbered 10, after V lost 4 bases and J lost 0 bases. CDR1 SGHRS and CDR2 YFSETQ come from the germline V gene. CDR3 DNA: TGCGCCAGCAGCCACCAGGACAGGGGCCTAATGAACACTGAAGCTTTCTTT. Translation: CASSHQDRGLMNTEAFF.

The rearrangement links TRBV4-2 to TRBJ2-7, with a tentative D call TRBD1 (5 bases). This CDR3 spans 15 amino acids. Germline loops: CDR1 LGHNA, CDR2 YNFKEQ. The ends were cut back, 3 bases at V and 3 bases at J, with 15 bases in the middle. The CDR3 spells CASSQGWGRGYEQYF. The CDR3 DNA sequence: TGTGCCAGCAGCCAGGGTTGGGGAAGGGGCTACGAGCAGTACTTC.

The gene calls are TRBV7-3 and TRBJ2-3; tentative D call: TRBD2 (6 bases). Per the germline V gene, CDR1 is SGHTA and CDR2 is FQGTGA. The V gene lost 1 base and the J gene lost 0 bases, with 11 bases spanning the gap. This CDR3 is built from 16 residues. The CDR3 bases are TGTGCCAGCAGCTTAAACGGGGGTAGCAGCACAGATACGCAGTATTTT. Its translation: CASSLNGGSSTDTQYF. The complete variable domain, with remaining parts taken from reference TRBV7-3 and TRBJ2-3, reads GAGVSQTPSNKVTEKGKYVELRCDPISGHTALYWYRQSLGQGPEFLIYFQGTGAADDSGLPNDRFFAVRPEGSVSTLKIQRTERGDSAVYLCASSLNGGSSTDTQYFGPGTRLTVL.

This clonotype was seen once. The chain joins TRBV7-2 to TRBJ2-4, with TRBD2 identical over 8 bases. Germline values: CDR1 SGHTA, CDR2 FQGNSA. The CDR3 contains 14 residues. V dropped 1 base and J dropped 7; count of bases not matched to a gene: 3. The chain's CDR3 is CASSLVTGGNIQYF. The CDR3 DNA reads TGTGCCAGCAGCTTAGTTACGGGAGGGAACATTCAGTACTTC.

The rearrangement links TRBV25-1 to TRBJ2-2; 8 bases match TRBD2. The CDR3 runs 15 residues. V lost 1 base, J lost 5 bases, and 3 bases stayed unmatched. Germline V gene lookup returns CDR1 MGHDK and CDR2 SYGVNS. The CDR3 region is CASSESIAGTGELFF. The CDR3 DNA is TGTGCCAGCAGTGAATCAATAGCGGGGACCGGGGAGCTGTTTTTT.

This chain uses TRBV29-1 with TRBJ2-3; weak D call: TRBD1 (6 bases). There are 16 residues in the CDR3. Trimming took 4 bases from V and 4 from J, leaving 21 bases between them. From germline, CDR1 is SQVTM and CDR2 ANQGSEA. CDR3 coding DNA: TGCAGCGTTGTTCGCAGGGGTTTTTGGTCAGCAGATACGCAGTATTTT. Translating gives CSVVRRGFWSADTQYF.

This clonotype was detected a few times. The chain combines TRBV29-1 with TRBJ1-1; D is unclear. Trimming cost V 7 bases and J 1 base, with 10 bases left between them. The CDR3 is 12 residues long. Germline loops: CDR1 SQVTM, CDR2 ANQGSEA. The CDR3: CSGGRRNTEAFF. CDR3 coding DNA: TGCAGCGGTGGACGGAGGAACACTGAAGCTTTCTTT.